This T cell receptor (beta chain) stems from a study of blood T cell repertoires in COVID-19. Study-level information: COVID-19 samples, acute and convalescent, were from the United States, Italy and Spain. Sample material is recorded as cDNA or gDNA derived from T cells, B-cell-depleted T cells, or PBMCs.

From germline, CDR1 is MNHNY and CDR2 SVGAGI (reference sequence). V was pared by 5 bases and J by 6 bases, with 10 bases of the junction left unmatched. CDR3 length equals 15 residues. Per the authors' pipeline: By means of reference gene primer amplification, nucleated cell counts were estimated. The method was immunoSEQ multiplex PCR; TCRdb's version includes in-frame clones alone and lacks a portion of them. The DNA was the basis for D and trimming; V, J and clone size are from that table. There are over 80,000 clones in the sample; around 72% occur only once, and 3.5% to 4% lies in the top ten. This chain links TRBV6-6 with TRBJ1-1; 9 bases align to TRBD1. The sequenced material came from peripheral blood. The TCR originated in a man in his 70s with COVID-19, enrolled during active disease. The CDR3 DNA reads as TGTGCCAGCAGTCCCCAACAGGGGGCGAGGGCTGAAGCTTTCTTT. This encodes CASSPQQGARAEAFF.